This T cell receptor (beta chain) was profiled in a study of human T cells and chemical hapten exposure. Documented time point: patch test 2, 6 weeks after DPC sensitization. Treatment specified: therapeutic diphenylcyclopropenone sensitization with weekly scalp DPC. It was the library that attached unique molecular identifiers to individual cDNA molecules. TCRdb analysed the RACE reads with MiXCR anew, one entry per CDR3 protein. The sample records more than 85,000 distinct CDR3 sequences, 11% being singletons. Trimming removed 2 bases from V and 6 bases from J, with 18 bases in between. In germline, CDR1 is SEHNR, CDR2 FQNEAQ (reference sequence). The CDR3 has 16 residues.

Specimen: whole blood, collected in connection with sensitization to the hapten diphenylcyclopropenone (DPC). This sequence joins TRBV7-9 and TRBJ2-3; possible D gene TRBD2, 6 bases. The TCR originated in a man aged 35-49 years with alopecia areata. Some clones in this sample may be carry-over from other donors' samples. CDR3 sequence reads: CASSLNAGRPPDTQYF. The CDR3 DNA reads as TGTGCCAGCAGCTTAAATGCCGGGAGACCCCCGGATACGCAGTATTTT.